The 21 T cell receptor beta chains given below trace back to one sample, sequenced in a study of T cell responses to AZD1222 COVID-19 vaccine. Clones were sequenced by immunoSEQ multiplex PCR, and TCRdb holds only the in-frame ones, with some missing. The table lists roughly 55,000 clones, around nine tenths of them singletons. Here the sequenced sample was peripheral blood, taken on day 0 of AZD1222 vaccination. The receptors here all came from an adult in good health.

The V and J genes are TRBV3-1 (or the pseudogene TRBV3-2) and TRBJ1-1; D perhaps matches TRBD1 (5 bases). CDR1 and CDR2 (germline): LGHDT, YNNKEL (reference sequence). CDR3 length: 17 residues. V shed 4 bases and J shed 4 bases, with 22 bases lying between them. CDR3 region: CASSPRPSGLLSTEAFF. The CDR3 coding sequence is TGTGCCAGCAGCCCCAGACCCTCAGGGTTGTTGAGCACTGAAGCTTTCTTT.

In its sample, this clone was seen a few times. The V and J genes are TRBV6-4 and TRBJ2-1; TRBD2 agrees at 10 bases. The CDR3 covers 16 residues. CDR1 MRHNA and CDR2 SNTAGT come from the germline V gene. V was pared by 0 bases and J by 4 bases, with 3 bases of the junction left unmatched. The CDR3 DNA reads as TGTGCCAGCAGTGACTCTGCTAGCGGGGGTTACAATGAGCAGTTCTTC. Protein sequence: CASSDSASGGYNEQFF.

The chain joins TRBV2 to TRBJ1-1; tentatively, D is TRBD1 (5 bases). The V gene lost 6 bases and the J gene lost 7 bases, with 18 bases spanning the gap. The CDR3 spans 14 residues. The germline V gene has CDR1 SNHLY and CDR2 FYNNEI. The CDR3 nucleotides read TGTGCCAGCAGCGCCCTGGGACTACTGAATGAAGCTTTCTTT. This sequence encodes CASSALGLLNEAFF.

This clone came up once. This chain joins TRBV14 and TRBJ2-3, with 8 positions matching TRBD2. Germline V gene sequence: CDR1 SGHDN, CDR2 FVKESK. Trimming cost V 4 bases and J 3 bases; bases outside gene matches: 15. There are 18 residues in the CDR3. The CDR3 coding sequence is TGTGCCAGCAGCCCCTCCCGGGTGTGGAGCGGGGGTACAGATACGCAGTATTTT. This codes for CASSPSRVWSGGTDTQYF. Filled out from reference TRBV14 and TRBJ2-3, the complete variable domain reads EAGVTQFPSHSVIEKGQTVTLRCDPISGHDNLYWYRRVMGKEIKFLLHFVKESKQDESGMPNNRFLAERTGGTYSTLKVQPAELEDSGVYFCASSPSRVWSGGTDTQYFGPGTRLTVL.

This chain uses TRBV27 with TRBJ2-7, with D perhaps matching TRBD1 (5 bases). CDR1 and CDR2 (germline): MNHEY, SMNVEV (reference sequence). The CDR3 sequence is 14 residues long. With 0 bases removed from V and 0 bases from J, the gap between germline ends came to 6 bases. For the CDR3, the DNA is TGTGCCAGCAGTTTATCTACAGGCTCCTACGAGCAGTACTTC. Protein: CASSLSTGSYEQYF.

This chain connects TRBV24-1 to TRBJ2-5; TRBD2 agrees at 8 bases. In germline, CDR1 is KGHDR, CDR2 SFDVKD. The J segment lost 0 bases and the V segment lost 1 base, leaving 3 bases of the junction unmatched. The CDR3 loop spans 16 amino acids. The CDR3 loop is CATSDFGGGDQETQYF. In nucleotides, the CDR3 is TGTGCCACCAGTGATTTCGGGGGGGGCGACCAAGAGACCCAGTACTTC.

The chain recombines TRBV3-1 (or the pseudogene TRBV3-2) with TRBJ2-1; TRBD2 is a possible D gene (5 bases). This CDR3 spans 13 amino acids. The ends were cut back, 3 bases at V and 2 bases at J, with 5 bases in the middle. The V gene's germline CDR1 is LGHDT and CDR2 YNNKEL (reference sequence). This CDR3 is CASSHGAYNEQFF. Written as DNA, the CDR3 is TGTGCCAGCAGCCACGGGGCCTACAATGAGCAGTTCTTC.

The CDR3 sequence is CASSLATATNEQFF. CDR3 sequence (DNA): TGCGCCAGCAGCTTGGCGACCGCTACCAATGAGCAGTTCTTC. J is TRBJ2-1 and V is TRBV5-1, with D unresolved. This CDR3 has 14 amino acids. V was pared by 0 bases and J by 6 bases, with 10 bases between. Germline CDR1 is SGHRS and CDR2 is YFSETQ.

The chain is built from TRBV5-1 and TRBJ2-3; TRBD2 matches at 9 bases. Looked up from germline, CDR1 is SGHRS and CDR2 is YFSETQ. This CDR3 region has 16 residues. V lost 9 bases and J lost 0; bases outside the gene matches: 11. The DNA for the CDR3 is TGCGCCACCACCCGGACAGCGGGGGGCAGCACAGATACGCAGTATTTT. Protein sequence: CATTRTAGGSTDTQYF.

V and J are TRBV3-1 (or the pseudogene TRBV3-2) and TRBJ2-3; 7 nucleotides agree with TRBD1. In germline, CDR1 is LGHDT, CDR2 YNNKEL (reference sequence). V was pared by 4 bases and J by 4 bases, with 8 bases of the junction left unmatched. CDR3 length: 15 amino acids. CDR3 DNA: TGTGCCAGCAGCCCCGAGACAGGGCTGCCAGATACGCAGTATTTT. Its translation is CASSPETGLPDTQYF.

This clone has only a few counts. This chain joins TRBV27 and TRBJ1-2, with D possibly TRBD1 on 5 matching bases. V was shortened by 5 bases and J by 7 bases, with 14 bases between the two germline ends. This CDR3 contains 13 residues. CDR1 is MNHEY and CDR2 is SMNVEV in the germline V gene (reference sequence). The CDR3 here is CASSPDTRGGYTF. The DNA for the CDR3 is TGTGCCAGCAGTCCGGACACCCGAGGTGGCTACACCTTC.

The chain employs TRBV9 and TRBJ2-2; D gene unclear. Between the trimmed V and J ends, which lost 6 bases and 1 base, there was a span of 13 bases. There are 15 residues in the CDR3. CDR1 SGDLS and CDR2 YYNGEE come from the germline V gene. The CDR3 sequence is CASTPRTVNTGELFF. In DNA form, the CDR3 reads TGTGCCAGCACTCCGAGGACGGTGAACACCGGGGAGCTGTTTTTT.

The CDR3 region is CASSPYQGPMNTEAFF. CDR3 coding DNA: TGTGCCAGCAGCCCCTATCAGGGACCCATGAACACTGAAGCTTTCTTT. V is TRBV3-1 (or the pseudogene TRBV3-2) and J is TRBJ1-1; weak D call: TRBD1 (5 bases). Trimming removed 4 bases from V and 0 bases from J, with 15 bases in between. Germline V gene sequence: CDR1 LGHDT, CDR2 YNNKEL (reference sequence). This CDR3 comprises 16 residues.

The chain is built from TRBV12-3 or TRBV12-4 and TRBJ1-1; D is perhaps TRBD1 (5 bases). The V and J ends lost 3 bases and 1 base respectively, with 6 bases between them. This CDR3 is 13 amino acids long. The CDR3 spells CASSFQGNTEAFF. The CDR3, as DNA: TGTGCCAGCAGTTTCCAGGGGAACACTGAAGCTTTCTTT.

V usage is TRBV7-2 and J usage is TRBJ1-5, with D perhaps TRBD1 (6 bases). Trimming took 5 bases from V and 7 from J, leaving 12 bases between them. Germline V gives CDR1 SGHTA, CDR2 FQGNSA. The CDR3 loop spans 13 amino acids. The CDR3 here is CASSPGARQPQHF. DNA of the CDR3: TGTGCCAGCAGCCCGGGGGCGAGACAGCCCCAGCATTTT.

The chain has TRBV4-1 and TRBJ2-2; 16 nucleotides align to TRBD2. Germline values: CDR1 MGHRA, CDR2 YSYEKL. With 1 base clipped from V and 4 bases from J, the junction kept 6 bases outside the gene matches. The CDR3 spans 19 residues. The CDR3 bases are TGCGCCAGCAGCCAAGCCGGGACTAGCGGGGGGGCACGCACCGGGGAGCTGTTTTTT. Translating it yields CASSQAGTSGGARTGELFF.

The V call is TRBV5-1, the J call TRBJ2-2; TRBD1 or TRBD2 may be the D gene (5 bases each). The V and J ends lost 4 bases and 7 bases respectively, with 14 bases between them. This CDR3 contains 14 residues. The germline gives CDR1 SGHRS, CDR2 YFSETQ. CDR3 in DNA: TGCGCCAGCAGCGGCCAGGGAGCGAACGGGGAGCTGTTTTTT. It codes for CASSGQGANGELFF.

The rearrangement joins TRBV5-1 to TRBJ1-1; no clear D. The CDR3 is made up of 13 amino acids. V dropped 1 base and J dropped 10 bases, with 14 bases sitting between them. Germline V lookup: CDR1 SGHRS, CDR2 YFSETQ. The CDR3 region has the DNA TGCGCCAGCAGCTTGATGGAGGGATCGGTAGCTTTCTTT. Residues: CASSLMEGSVAFF. Drawing the rest from reference TRBV5-1 and TRBJ1-1, the complete variable domain is KAGVTQTPRYLIKTRGQQVTLSCSPISGHRSVSWYQQTPGQGLQFLFEYFSETQRNKGNFPGRFSGRQFSNSRSEMNVSTLELGDSALYLCASSLMEGSVAFFGQGTRLTVV.

CDR3 coding DNA: TGTGCCAGCAGCCGGACAGGGGTTAATATGCCCCAGCATTTT. This gives the protein CASSRTGVNMPQHF. The chain couples TRBV6-5 to TRBJ1-5; 9 bases align to TRBD1. The V and J ends lost 6 bases and 9 bases, in that order; junction bases with no gene match: 9. Germline assignment: CDR1 MNHEY and CDR2 SVGAGI. The CDR3 length is 14 residues.

The gene calls are TRBV7-2 and TRBJ1-6; no firm D call. V was shortened by 3 bases and J by 9 bases, with 15 bases between the two germline ends. The germline CDR1 and CDR2 sequences are SGHTA and FQGNSA. The length of the CDR3 is 15 residues. This chain's CDR3 is CASSFDRAAGSPLHF. The CDR3 DNA reads as TGTGCCAGCAGCTTCGATCGAGCGGCGGGTTCACCCCTCCACTTT.

This rearrangement joins TRBV9 to TRBJ2-2; D may match TRBD1 or TRBD2 (6 bases each). Germline V gene lookup returns CDR1 SGDLS and CDR2 YYNGEE. The length of the CDR3 is 16 residues. V lost 0 bases, J lost 1 base, and 10 bases lay in between. The CDR3 nucleotides read TGTGCCAGCAGCGTAGAGGGGGGCCTGAACACCGGGGAGCTGTTTTTT. It specifies CASSVEGGLNTGELFF.